A selection of T cell receptor beta chains follows, all from one sample in a study of breast tumors, draining lymph nodes, adjacent tissues. A single record per CDR3 protein comes from TCRdb applying MiXCR to the multiplex PCR reads. The data show over 200,000 distinct CDR3 sequences, 30% to 35% seen once. Sequenced: axillary lymph node tissue. These receptors were collected from a female donor with breast cancer. Some clones in this sample may be carry-over from other donors' samples. The CDR3 runs from the conserved cysteine through the conserved F or W. Fields, in order: V gene, D gene, clone size, CDR3 length, J gene, CDR3 protein, CDR3 DNA. D genes are given only for firm matches. Clone size is given for some rows only: seen once, a few or many times, or a class if the clone is expanded.

TRBV3-1	-	many	14	TRBJ1-4	CASSARGGFEKLFF	TGTGCCAGCAGCGCTCGGGGGGGCTTTGAAAAACTGTTTTTT
TRBV20-1	TRBD2	-	15	TRBJ2-5	CSAREASGRRGTQYF	TGCAGTGCTAGAGAGGCTAGCGGGAGACGGGGAACCCAGTACTTC
TRBV7-2	-	many	16	TRBJ2-3	CASSLGWGAVTDTQYF	TGTGCCAGCAGCTTAGGGTGGGGGGCGGTAACAGATACGCAGTATTTT
TRBV20-1	-	-	15	TRBJ2-5	CSARDYPYRAETQYF	TGCAGTGCTAGAGATTACCCCTATAGGGCAGAGACCCAGTACTTC
TRBV5-4	TRBD1	-	18	TRBJ2-1	CASSPGISGTGSYNEQFF	TGTGCCAGCAGCCCGGGCATTTCCGGGACAGGGTCCTACAATGAGCAGTTCTTC
TRBV24-1	TRBD2	-	16	TRBJ2-7	CAISPGGGGPAYEQYF	TGTGCCATCAGTCCCGGGGGGGGAGGACCAGCCTACGAGCAGTACTTC
TRBV27	TRBD1	-	14	TRBJ2-7	CASSLRTGLHEQYF	TGTGCCAGCAGTTTAAGGACAGGGCTCCACGAGCAGTACTTC
TRBV6-6	-	many	15	TRBJ1-3	CASSPLISSGNTIYF	TGTGCCAGCAGCCCCCTAATTAGCTCTGGAAACACCATATATTTT
TRBV19	TRBD1	many	16	TRBJ1-4	CASTDPRGQDGEKLFF	TGTGCCAGCACCGACCCGCGGGGACAGGATGGTGAAAAACTGTTTTTT
TRBV10-2	TRBD2	-	14	TRBJ2-1	CASIIAGGYNEQFF	TGCGCCAGCATAATAGCGGGGGGTTACAATGAGCAGTTCTTC
TRBV19	-	many	13	TRBJ2-3	CASNLGRTDTQYF	TGTGCCAGTAACCTAGGACGCACAGATACGCAGTATTTT
TRBV7-9	-	-	15	TRBJ2-2	CASSPRQGGTGELFF	TGTGCCAGCAGCCCCCGGCAGGGGGGCACCGGGGAGCTGTTTTTT
TRBV7-9	TRBD1	many	16	TRBJ2-3	CASSYPSGGGTDTQYF	TGTGCCAGCAGCTACCCATCAGGGGGCGGGACAGATACGCAGTATTTT
TRBV6-6	TRBD1	many	13	TRBJ1-2	CASTRTGGGSYTF	TGTGCCAGCACAAGGACAGGGGGCGGGAGCTACACCTTC
TRBV6-5	-	many	12	TRBJ2-7	CATRGDYYEQYF	TGTGCCACAAGGGGAGATTACTACGAGCAGTACTTC
TRBV2	-	many	14	TRBJ1-2	CASSEQGTNYGYTF	TGTGCCAGCAGTGAGCAGGGCACTAACTATGGCTACACCTTC
TRBV19	-	many	15	TRBJ1-3	CASSIALLSGNTIYF	TGTGCCAGTAGTATAGCCCTGCTTTCTGGAAACACCATATATTTT
TRBV3-1	-	-	15	TRBJ1-5	CASSQRGEGNQPQHF	TGTGCCAGCAGCCAACGGGGAGAGGGCAATCAGCCCCAGCATTTT
TRBV7-9	-	many	12	TRBJ2-3	CASSVDFSTQYF	TGTGCCAGCAGCGTGGACTTCAGTACGCAGTATTTT
TRBV11-3	-	-	13	TRBJ2-7	CASSLQGSSEQYF	TGTGCCAGCAGCTTGCAGGGGTCCTCCGAGCAGTACTTC
TRBV27	-	once	11	TRBJ2-7	CASSGSNEQYF	TGTGCCAGCAGTGGAAGTAACGAGCAGTACTTC
TRBV7-9	-	-	12	TRBJ2-3	CASSGIVNEQYF	TGTGCCAGCAGCGGAATAGTGAATGAGCAGTATTTT
TRBV24-1	TRBD1	many	15	TRBJ2-1	CATSDPGQGNNEQFF	TGTGCCACCAGTGATCCGGGACAGGGCAACAATGAGCAGTTCTTC
TRBV19	TRBD1	-	15	TRBJ1-3	CASNAGGNYGYTIYF	TGTGCCAGTAATGCAGGGGGCAACTATGGCTACACCATATATTTT
TRBV2	-	many	13	TRBJ1-2	CASSVVADYGYTF	TGTGCCAGCAGTGTCGTCGCAGACTATGGCTACACCTTC
TRBV9	TRBD2	-	15	TRBJ2-5	CASSLREGGKETQYF	TGTGCCAGCAGCCTGAGGGAGGGCGGGAAGGAGACCCAGTACTTC
TRBV29-1	TRBD1	many	14	TRBJ1-5	CSVTAGGSNQPQHF	TGCAGCGTTACGGCAGGGGGGAGCAATCAGCCCCAGCATTTT
TRBV7-6	-	many	15	TRBJ1-3	CASSLESGTGNTIYF	TGTGCCAGCAGCTTAGAATCCGGGACTGGAAACACCATATATTTT
TRBV5-1	TRBD1	-	15	TRBJ1-5	CASSSGQGAGQPQHF	TGCGCCAGCAGCTCGGGACAGGGGGCAGGACAGCCCCAGCATTTT
TRBV5-5	TRBD2	few	15	TRBJ2-1	CASSFTSGGYNEQFF	TGTGCCAGCAGCTTCACTAGCGGGGGTTACAATGAGCAGTTCTTC
TRBV12-3/TRBV12-4	TRBD1	-	16	TRBJ1-3	CASSFLGTDSGNTIYF	TGTGCCAGCAGTTTCCTTGGGACAGACTCTGGAAACACCATATATTTT
TRBV7-2	TRBD2	-	16	TRBJ2-6	CASSPQGGSGANVLTF	TGTGCCAGCAGCCCCCAGGGAGGGAGCGGGGCCAACGTCTTGACTTTC
TRBV7-2	-	many	15	TRBJ2-1	CASSFGLTSGDEQFF	TGTGCCAGCAGCTTTGGCCTAACCTCGGGTGATGAGCAGTTCTTC
TRBV10-3	TRBD2	many	16	TRBJ2-1	CAISESGTSGDNEQFF	TGTGCCATCAGTGAGTCCGGGACTAGCGGGGACAATGAGCAGTTCTTC
TRBV12-3/TRBV12-4	-	-	14	TRBJ2-5	CASSFGGAVLAQYF	TGTGCCAGCAGTTTCGGGGGAGCGGTCCTGGCCCAGTACTTC
TRBV28	-	many	12	TRBJ1-6	CASREEGSPLHF	TGTGCCAGCAGAGAGGAGGGGTCACCCCTCCACTTT
TRBV24-1	TRBD2	-	15	TRBJ2-5	CATSDAGTSGETQYF	TGTGCCACCAGTGATGCCGGGACTAGCGGGGAGACCCAGTACTTC
TRBV3-1	-	many	16	TRBJ1-5	CASSQGSAYSNQPQHF	TGTGCCAGCAGCCAAGGTTCAGCTTATAGCAATCAGCCCCAGCATTTT
TRBV20-1	-	many	15	TRBJ1-6	CSASEQTGFSSPLHF	TGCAGTGCTAGTGAACAGACAGGCTTTAGTTCACCCCTCCACTTT
TRBV5-8	TRBD1	-	16	TRBJ2-5	CASSLAGQGARETQYF	TGTGCCAGCAGCTTGGCCGGACAGGGGGCGCGGGAGACCCAGTACTTC
TRBV7-9	-	-	15	TRBJ2-5	CASSLSSSGQETQYF	TGTGCCAGCAGCTTATCGTCCAGCGGCCAAGAGACCCAGTACTTC
TRBV11-2	TRBD1	-	13	TRBJ2-6	CASSSEGATVLTF	TGTGCCAGCAGCTCCGAGGGGGCCACCGTCCTGACTTTC
TRBV10-2	-	-	14	TRBJ1-5	CASSEGESNQPQHF	TGCGCCAGCAGTGAAGGCGAGAGCAATCAGCCCCAGCATTTT